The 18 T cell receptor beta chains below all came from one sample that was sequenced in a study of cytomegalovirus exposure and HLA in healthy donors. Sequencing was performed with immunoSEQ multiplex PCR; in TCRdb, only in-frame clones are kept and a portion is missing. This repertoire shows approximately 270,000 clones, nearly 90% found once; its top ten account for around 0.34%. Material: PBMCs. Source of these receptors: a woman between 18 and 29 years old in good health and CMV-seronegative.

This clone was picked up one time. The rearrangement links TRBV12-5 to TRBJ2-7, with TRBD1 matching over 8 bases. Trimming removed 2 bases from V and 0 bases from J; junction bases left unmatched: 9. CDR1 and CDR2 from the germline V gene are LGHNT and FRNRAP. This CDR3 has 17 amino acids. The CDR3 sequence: CASGLPTRDRSSYEQYF. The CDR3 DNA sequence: TGTGCTAGTGGTTTGCCTACCCGGGACAGGAGCTCCTACGAGCAGTACTTC. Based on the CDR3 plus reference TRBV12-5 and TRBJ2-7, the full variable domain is DARVTQTPRHKVTEMGQEVTMRCQPILGHNTVFWYRQTMMQGLELLAYFRNRAPLDDSGMPKDRFSAEMPDATLATLKIQPSEPRDSAVYFCASGLPTRDRSSYEQYFGPGTRLTVT.

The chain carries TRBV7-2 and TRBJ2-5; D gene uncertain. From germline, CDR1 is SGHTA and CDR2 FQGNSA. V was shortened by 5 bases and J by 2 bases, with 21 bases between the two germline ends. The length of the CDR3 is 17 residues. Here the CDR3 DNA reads TGTGCCAGCAGCCCAACGATCCCGAGATACCAACAAGAGACCCAGTACTTC. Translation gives CASSPTIPRYQQETQYF.

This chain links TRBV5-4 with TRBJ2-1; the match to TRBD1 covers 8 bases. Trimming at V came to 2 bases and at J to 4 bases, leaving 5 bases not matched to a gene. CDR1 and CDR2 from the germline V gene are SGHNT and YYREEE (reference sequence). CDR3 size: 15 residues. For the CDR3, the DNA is TGTGCCAGCAGCTTCCAGGGGGCGGATTACAATGAGCAGTTCTTC. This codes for CASSFQGADYNEQFF.

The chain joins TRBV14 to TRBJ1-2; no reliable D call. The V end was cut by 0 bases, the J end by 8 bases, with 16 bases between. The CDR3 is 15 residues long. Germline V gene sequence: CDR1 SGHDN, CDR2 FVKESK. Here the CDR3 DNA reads TGTGCCAGCAGCCAAGATGGACTGCTGCGGGAGGGCTACACCTTC. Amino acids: CASSQDGLLREGYTF.

The CDR3 protein is CASSNTGGRRDEAFF. The CDR3 DNA sequence: TGTGCCAGCAGTAATACAGGGGGCCGAAGAGATGAAGCTTTCTTT. The chain carries TRBV6-5 and TRBJ1-1, with 9 bases lining up with TRBD1. The V segment lost 5 bases and the J segment 7 bases; nucleotides outside the gene matches: 11. CDR1 is MNHEY, CDR2 SVGAGI, per germline. There are 15 residues in the CDR3.

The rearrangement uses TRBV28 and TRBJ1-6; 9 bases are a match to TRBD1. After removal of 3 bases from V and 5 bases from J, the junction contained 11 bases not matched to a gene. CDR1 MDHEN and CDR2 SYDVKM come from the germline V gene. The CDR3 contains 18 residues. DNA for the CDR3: TGTGCCAGCAGTTTTGGATTTAGCGGGACAGGGAATAATTCACCCCTCCACTTT. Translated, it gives CASSFGFSGTGNNSPLHF.

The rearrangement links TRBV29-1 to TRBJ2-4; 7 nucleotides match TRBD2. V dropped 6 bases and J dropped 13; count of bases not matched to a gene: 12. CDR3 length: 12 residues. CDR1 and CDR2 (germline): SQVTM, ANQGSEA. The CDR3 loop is CSVRGGDGSQYF. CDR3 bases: TGCAGCGTCCGGGGAGGGGATGGTTCACAGTACTTC.

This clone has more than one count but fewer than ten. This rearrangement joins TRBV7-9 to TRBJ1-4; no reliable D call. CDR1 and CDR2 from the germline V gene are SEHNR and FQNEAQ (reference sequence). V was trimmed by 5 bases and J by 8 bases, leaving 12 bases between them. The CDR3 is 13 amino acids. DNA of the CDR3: TGTGCCAGCAGCCCCTGGTCGGGGGAAAAACTGTTTTTT. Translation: CASSPWSGEKLFF. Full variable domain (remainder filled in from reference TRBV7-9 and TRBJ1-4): DTGVSQNPRHKITKRGQNVTFRCDPISEHNRLYWYRQTLGQGPEFLTYFQNEAQLEKSRLLSDRFSAERPKGSFSTLEIQRTEQGDSAMYLCASSPWSGEKLFFGSGTQLSVL.

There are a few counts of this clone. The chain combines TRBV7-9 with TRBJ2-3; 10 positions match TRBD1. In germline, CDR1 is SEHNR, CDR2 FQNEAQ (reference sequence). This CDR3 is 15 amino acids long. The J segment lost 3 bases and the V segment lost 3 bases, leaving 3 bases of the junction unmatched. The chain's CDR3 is CASSLGQGLTDTQYF. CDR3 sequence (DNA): TGTGCCAGCAGCTTGGGACAGGGGTTGACAGATACGCAGTATTTT.

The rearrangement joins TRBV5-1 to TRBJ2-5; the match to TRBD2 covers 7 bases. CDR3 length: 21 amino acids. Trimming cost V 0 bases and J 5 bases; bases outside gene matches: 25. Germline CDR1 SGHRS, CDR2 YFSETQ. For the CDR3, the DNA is TGCGCCAGCAGCTTGGGGGCTCGGGCTAGCGGCCCGGTGGCCGGGAGGGAGACCCAGTACTTC. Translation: CASSLGARASGPVAGRETQYF.

The DNA for the CDR3 is TGTGCCAGCAGTGTCTCAGGGGTCAACAATGAAAAACTGTTTTTT. This encodes CASSVSGVNNEKLFF. The chain carries TRBV25-1 and TRBJ1-4; perhaps TRBD1 as D (6 bases). Per the germline V gene, CDR1 is MGHDK and CDR2 is SYGVNS. V was clipped by 4 bases and J by 5 bases, with 14 bases between them. This CDR3 is built from 15 residues.

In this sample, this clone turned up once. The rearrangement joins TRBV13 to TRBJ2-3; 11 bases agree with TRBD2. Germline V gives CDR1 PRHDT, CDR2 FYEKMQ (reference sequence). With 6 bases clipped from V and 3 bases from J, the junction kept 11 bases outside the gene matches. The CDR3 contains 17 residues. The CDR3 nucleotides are TGTGCCAGCAGGCTTCCTCTTAGCGGGGGGGCAACAGATACGCAGTATTTT. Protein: CASRLPLSGGATDTQYF.

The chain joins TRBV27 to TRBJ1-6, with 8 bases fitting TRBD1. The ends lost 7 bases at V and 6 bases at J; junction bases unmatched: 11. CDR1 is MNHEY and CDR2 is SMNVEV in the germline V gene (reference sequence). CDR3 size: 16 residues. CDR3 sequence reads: CASITNRDRSNSPLHF. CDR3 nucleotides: TGTGCCAGCATCACGAACCGGGACAGGTCTAATTCACCCCTCCACTTT.

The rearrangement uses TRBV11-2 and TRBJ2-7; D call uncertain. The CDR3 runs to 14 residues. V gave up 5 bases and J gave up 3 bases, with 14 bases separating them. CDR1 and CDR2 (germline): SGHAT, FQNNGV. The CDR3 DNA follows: TGTGCCAGCAGCCCCCGACTTGTGTACTACGAGCAGTACTTC. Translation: CASSPRLVYYEQYF.

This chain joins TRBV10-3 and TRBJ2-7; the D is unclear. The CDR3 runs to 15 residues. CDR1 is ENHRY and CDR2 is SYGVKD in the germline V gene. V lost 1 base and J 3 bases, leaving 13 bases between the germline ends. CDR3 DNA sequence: TGTGCCATCAGTGAGTTCCCTACAGATTACTACGAGCAGTACTTC. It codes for CAISEFPTDYYEQYF.

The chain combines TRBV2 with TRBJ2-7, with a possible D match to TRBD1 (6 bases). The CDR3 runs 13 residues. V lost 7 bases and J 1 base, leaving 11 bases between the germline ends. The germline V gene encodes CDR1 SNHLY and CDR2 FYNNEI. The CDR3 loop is CASNPDRSYEQYF. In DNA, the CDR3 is TGTGCCAGCAATCCTGACAGGTCCTACGAGCAGTACTTC.

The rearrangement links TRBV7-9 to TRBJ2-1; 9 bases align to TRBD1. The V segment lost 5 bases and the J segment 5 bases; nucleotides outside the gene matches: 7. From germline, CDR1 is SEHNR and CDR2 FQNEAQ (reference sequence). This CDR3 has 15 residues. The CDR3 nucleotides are TGTGCCAGCAGCCACACAGGGGGCCCAAACAATGAGCAGTTCTTC. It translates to CASSHTGGPNNEQFF.

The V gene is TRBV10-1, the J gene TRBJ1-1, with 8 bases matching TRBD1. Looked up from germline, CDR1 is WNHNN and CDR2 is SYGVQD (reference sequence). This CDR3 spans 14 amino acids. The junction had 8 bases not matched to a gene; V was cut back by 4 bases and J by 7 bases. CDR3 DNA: TGCGCCAGCAGTGGGTCTTCAGGGGGCCATGAAGCTTTCTTT. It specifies CASSGSSGGHEAFF.